The T cell receptor beta chain described here comes from a study of cytomegalovirus exposure and HLA in healthy donors. 60 Vbeta and 13 Jbeta primers were used in PCR. Repertoires were generated with immunoSEQ multiplex PCR, while TCRdb's copy carries only in-frame clones and drops some. This repertoire shows 100,000 or so clones, 60% to 70% found once; its top ten account for roughly 6.8%. The germline gives CDR1 ENHRY, CDR2 SYGVKD. V dropped 4 bases and J dropped 7 bases, with 13 bases sitting between them. The CDR3 sequence is 13 residues long. The sequenced sample consisted of PBMCs. The sequence derives from a woman aged 25 to 39 in good health and CMV-seronegative. This chain uses TRBV10-3 with TRBJ1-1; D is ambiguous. The CDR3 DNA reads TGTGCCATCAGTGTGGCGGCGTCCCGTGAAGCTTTCTTT. Its translation is CAISVAASREAFF.